The clone carrying this TCR beta chain was seen repeatedly, ten times or more. During its preparation, the TCRbeta library received unique molecular identifiers. TCRdb redid the calling of the PCR reads with MiXCR, one entry per CDR3 protein. The profile shows around 410,000 distinct CDR3 sequences, approximately 11% of them singletons. The source of the sample is a study of T-cell reconstitution after alpha-beta-depleted transplantation in children. The CDR3 contains 14 residues. Germline V CDR1 and CDR2: SGHTS, YDEGEE. Trimming removed 0 bases at V and 0 bases at J, with 6 bases between. Sequencing used PBMCs from the stem cell graft donor, obtained from the stem cell graft. V gene TRBV5-8 combines with J gene TRBJ1-1, with no clear D. The TCR originated in a human donor who donated a stem cell graft to a child with acute myeloid leukemia. For the CDR3, the DNA is TGTGCCAGCAGCTTGGGGGTCCTGAACACTGAAGCTTTCTTT. It translates to CASSLGVLNTEAFF.